The 16 T cell receptor beta chains in this list originate from one sample, sequenced in a study of human thymus T cells. The repertoire was sequenced with immunoSEQ multiplex PCR; TCRdb's copy has only in-frame clones and lacks some. The sample records 35,000 to 55,000 clones, 90% to 95% being singletons. The specimen was blood. These receptors were collected from a boy in the first two years of life with a congenital heart defect but otherwise immunologically healthy.

The chain has TRBV7-9 and TRBJ1-3, with a possible D match to TRBD1 (6 bases). Per the germline V gene, CDR1 is SEHNR and CDR2 is FQNEAQ (reference sequence). The CDR3 spans 13 residues. V was trimmed by 4 bases and J by 4 bases, leaving 8 bases between them. CDR3 sequence reads: CASSSGVGNTIYF. For the CDR3, the DNA is TGTGCCAGCAGCTCAGGGGTAGGAAACACCATATATTTT.

This clone was counted a single time. J is TRBJ2-2 and V is TRBV6-4, with D hard to call. Deletions cut 4 bases from V and 0 bases from J, with 6 bases between. This CDR3 region has 14 residues. Germline V gene lookup returns CDR1 MRHNA and CDR2 SNTAGT. Here the CDR3 reads CASSVFANTGELFF. The CDR3 DNA reads TGTGCCAGCAGTGTATTCGCGAACACCGGGGAGCTGTTTTTT.

V and J are TRBV19 and TRBJ2-7; 7 positions agree with TRBD2. V lost 7 bases and J lost 7; bases outside the gene matches: 22. CDR3 length equals 17 residues. Germline loops: CDR1 LNHDA, CDR2 SQIVND (reference sequence). The chain's CDR3 is CASTSPSRAGTMREQYF. CDR3 DNA: TGTGCCAGTACCTCACCCTCCAGGGCAGGGACTATGCGGGAGCAGTACTTC.

This sequence joins TRBV20-1 and TRBJ2-3, with D unresolved. There are 11 residues in the CDR3. Trimming took off 3 bases at V and 1 base at J, with 2 bases between the two ends. The germline V gene encodes CDR1 DFQATT and CDR2 SNEGSKA (reference sequence). The CDR3 nucleotides are TGCAGTGCTAGCGGCACAGATACGCAGTATTTT. Protein: CSASGTDTQYF.

CDR3 DNA: TGCGCCAGCAGCTCAAGACTAGCGGGGGGGCCCCAAGAGACCCAGTACTTC. As protein: CASSSRLAGGPQETQYF. The genes are TRBV5-1 and TRBJ2-5, with 14 bases matching TRBD2. V lost 3 bases, J lost 1 base, and 5 bases stayed unmatched. This CDR3 spans 17 amino acids. Germline-derived CDR1 and CDR2 are SGHRS and YFSETQ.

CDR3 sequence: CASRGRGRNTGELFF. CDR3 nucleotides: TGTGCCAGCAGAGGTCGCGGGCGGAACACCGGGGAGCTGTTTTTT. The chain links TRBV6-4 to TRBJ2-2; maybe TRBD2 (5 bases). CDR1 MRHNA and CDR2 SNTAGT come from the germline V gene. This CDR3 spans 15 amino acids. The V gene lost 6 bases and the J gene lost 1 base, with 12 bases spanning the gap.

This clone was seen only once. The chain recombines TRBV9 with TRBJ2-3; 16 nucleotides align to TRBD2. Germline trimming cut 2 bases from V and 1 base from J; bases unmatched to any gene: 4. The CDR3 spans 18 residues. From germline, CDR1 is SGDLS and CDR2 YYNGEE. The CDR3 DNA reads as TGTGCCAGCAGCGTCGGGACTAGCGGGGGGGCGGGCACAGATACGCAGTATTTT. Translation gives CASSVGTSGGAGTDTQYF.

This clone was seen a single time. The V call is TRBV19, the J call TRBJ2-1; D is perhaps TRBD2 (7 bases). CDR3 length: 13 residues. The V gene lost 5 bases and the J gene lost 4 bases, with 9 bases spanning the gap. Germline CDR1 is LNHDA and CDR2 is SQIVND (reference sequence). Written as DNA, the CDR3 is TGTGCCAGTAGTCGGGGGGCTTACAATGAGCAGTTCTTC. It translates to CASSRGAYNEQFF.

V gene TRBV29-1 combines with J gene TRBJ2-3; 10 bases agree with TRBD2. The junction had 6 bases not matched to a gene; V was cut back by 1 base and J by 2 bases. CDR1 SQVTM and CDR2 ANQGSEA come from the germline V gene. CDR3 length: 16 amino acids. CDR3 DNA: TGCAGCGTTGAAGGGGCTAGCGGGGGTTCCACAGATACGCAGTATTTT. Translated: CSVEGASGGSTDTQYF.

The chain recombines TRBV6-5 with TRBJ2-2; no firm D call. The CDR3 runs 12 residues. V lost 2 bases to trimming and J lost 6 bases, with 4 bases between them. Germline values: CDR1 MNHEY, CDR2 SVGAGI. Here the CDR3 reads CASSYKPGELFF. CDR3 DNA sequence: TGTGCCAGCAGTTACAAACCCGGGGAGCTGTTTTTT.

The V and J genes are TRBV7-9 and TRBJ1-1; maybe TRBD1 (5 bases). V lost 7 bases, J lost 2 bases, and 11 bases lay in between. CDR1 and CDR2 (germline): SEHNR, FQNEAQ (reference sequence). The CDR3 contains 13 residues. The CDR3 protein is CASIGGRNTEAFF. CDR3 coding DNA: TGTGCCAGCATTGGGGGTCGCAACACTGAAGCTTTCTTT.

The chain uses TRBV28 and TRBJ1-2, with no clear D. The germline V gene has CDR1 MDHEN and CDR2 SYDVKM. The length of the CDR3 is 12 residues. Trimming shortened V by 3 bases and J by 5 bases, and 7 bases separated the two germline ends. This chain's CDR3 is CASSFPRYGYTF. CDR3 sequence (DNA): TGTGCCAGCAGTTTCCCCCGATATGGCTACACCTTC.

The genes are TRBV28 and TRBJ1-5; D gene uncertain. V was trimmed by 1 base and J by 7 bases, leaving 8 bases between them. The CDR3 consists of 13 residues. CDR1 and CDR2 from the germline V gene are MDHEN and SYDVKM. The CDR3 DNA reads TGTGCCAGCAGTTTATTAGCCTTCCAGCCCCAGCATTTT. Its translation is CASSLLAFQPQHF. Filled out from reference TRBV28 and TRBJ1-5, the complete variable domain reads DVKVTQSSRYLVKRTGEKVFLECVQDMDHENMFWYRQDPGLGLRLIYFSYDVKMKEKGDIPEGYSVSREKKERFSLILESASTNQTSMYLCASSLLAFQPQHFGDGTRLSIL.

V usage is TRBV4-3 and J usage is TRBJ2-2, with 15 bases aligning to TRBD2. The germline V gene encodes CDR1 LGHNA and CDR2 YSLEER. The CDR3 spans 19 residues. V shed 0 bases and J 5 bases; nucleotides not matched to a gene: 7. The CDR3 loop is CASSQEPGLAGGQTGELFF. The CDR3 region has the DNA TGCGCCAGCAGCCAAGAACCAGGACTAGCGGGGGGGCAGACCGGGGAGCTGTTTTTT.

The table lists this clone with a count of one. V usage is TRBV6-5 and J usage is TRBJ2-3; TRBD2 might be the D (7 bases). CDR1 and CDR2 from the germline V gene are MNHEY and SVGAGI. Trimming shortened V by 6 bases and J by 8 bases, and 12 bases separated the two germline ends. This CDR3 comprises 12 residues. CDR3 sequence: CASSLGGGTQYF. CDR3 in DNA: TGTGCCAGCAGCCTAGGGGGGGGTACGCAGTATTTT.

This sequence joins TRBV9 and TRBJ2-7; the D is unclear. The germline CDR1 and CDR2 sequences are SGDLS and YYNGEE. The CDR3 is 14 amino acids. The germline V and J ends were trimmed by 0 bases and 1 base, with 8 bases remaining between them. The CDR3 DNA is TGTGCCAGCAGCGTAGAGGGCACTTCCTACGAGCAGTACTTC. Encoded protein: CASSVEGTSYEQYF. The full variable domain, completed using reference TRBV9 and TRBJ2-7, is DSGVTQTPKHLITATGQRVTLRCSPRSGDLSVYWYQQSLDQGLQFLIQYYNGEERAKGNILERFSAQQFPDLHSELNLSSLELGDSALYFCASSVEGTSYEQYFGPGTRLTVT.